The clone carrying this TCR beta chain was counted ten times or more. Its antigen remains unknown. The data stem from a study of CD8+CD57+ T cells in acquired aplastic anemia. Study summary: An average of about 3.2 ug of DNA was obtained from sorted CD4+ and CD8+ cells. As sequenced from healthy donors, CD4+ cells averaged roughly 9.9 million reads.

Genomic DNA served as template for TCR beta VDJ and CDR3 profiling. TCRdb independently ran MiXCR on the reads; one entry per CDR3 protein. The data contain 75,000 to 90,000 distinct CDR3 sequences, approximately 45% of them singletons. Whole-study findings and limits: Patients showed no significant difference from controls in CD8+ Simpson's diversity. There were over 25 CD8+ CDR3 sequences that occurred in both patients and controls.

The specimen sequenced was sorted CD4+, CD8+, or CD8+CD57+ T cells (not recorded which) from PBMCs. The TCR originated in a human donor in good health, serving as a control.

The CDR3 here is CASSQGLAGVYEQYF. The CDR3 nucleotides read TGCGCCAGCAGCCAAGGGCTAGCGGGAGTCTACGAGCAGTACTTC. The chain has TRBV4-1 and TRBJ2-7; TRBD2 matches 10 bases. The CDR3 spans 15 residues. Germline CDR1 reads MGHRA; CDR2 reads YSYEKL. V lost 1 base, J lost 3 bases, and 3 bases stayed unmatched.